This T cell receptor (beta chain) appears in the sequencing data of a study of persistence of HIV-infected CD4 T cells. Study-wide findings and caveats: Degenerate expanded CDR3beta sequences were enriched among CMV- and Gag-responding cells.

Of note for this clone: Its antigen is undetermined.

Cells were stimulated with CMV-infected fibroblast lysates at approximately 10 ug/mL. Memory cells lacking CD40L and CD69 with high CD45RO were sorted. For around 18 hours, CD8-depleted PBMCs received anti-CD28/CD49d costimulation, a CD40-blocking antibody and enfuvirtide. The immunoSEQ assay was version 4, run in survey mode. Repertoires were generated with immunoSEQ multiplex PCR, while TCRdb's copy carries only in-frame clones and drops some. The sample gives tens of thousands of clones, more than 75% of which show up once; 0.81% is in the top ten. The junction had 5 bases not matched to a gene; V was cut back by 1 base and J by 2 bases. The CDR3 extends over 16 amino acids. Germline values: CDR1 SGHVS, CDR2 FNYEAQ.

The sample here was CD4+ T cells sorted from PBMCs after roughly 18-hour stimulation, taken from a patient who received antiretroviral therapy. The origin of this receptor is an adult woman with HIV who was CMV-seropositive. The chain uses TRBV7-6 and TRBJ1-3; 7 bases are shared with TRBD1. The CDR3 nucleotides read TGTGCCAGCAGCTTAGAGGTAGGGGGCACTGGAAACACCATATATTTT. Its translation is CASSLEVGGTGNTIYF. Full variable domain (missing parts from reference TRBV7-6 and TRBJ1-3): GAGVSQSPRYKVTKRGQDVALRCDPISGHVSLYWYRQALGQGPEFLTYFNYEAQQDKSGLPNDRFSAERPEGSISTLTIQRTEQRDSAMYRCASSLEVGGTGNTIYFGEGSWLTVV.